This TCR beta chain appears in the sequencing data of a study of CXCR3-negative and CXCR3-positive naive CD8 T cells. Researchers prepared the TRB cDNA libraries using 5' RACE with UMI labels. TCRdb reanalyzed the 5' RACE reads, giving one entry per CDR3 protein sequence and no DNA. The repertoire shows about 62,000 distinct CDR3 sequences; the top ten hold about 4.5%. The CDR3 runs 15 residues. Germline CDR1 and CDR2: LNHDA and SQIVND (reference sequence). CD45RO-CCR7+CD27+CD95- defined naive CD8+ T cells. This clonotype originated in a human donor in good health. Some clones in this sample may be carry-over from other donors' samples. The sequencing sample was made of naive CXCR3- CD8+ T cells from blood. The sample's subset: CD45RO-CCR7+CD27+CD95- naive CD8+ T cells lacking CXCR3 (TNR3-). The genes are TRBV19 and TRBJ1-1; no DNA is available, so the TRBD1 call from TCRdb remains unchecked. Here the CDR3 reads CASSFWSGQGVAAFF.